This T cell receptor beta chain is from a study of blood T cell repertoires in COVID-19. Study details: Whether acute or convalescent, the COVID-19 samples came from the United States, Italy and Spain.

Participants had their cohort set by participant-reported clinical history. The CDR3 has 15 residues. J was trimmed by 0 bases and V by 4 bases; bases with no gene match: 3. Germline loops: CDR1 MNHEY, CDR2 SVGEGT. Clones were read by immunoSEQ multiplex PCR, and TCRdb kept only the in-frame ones, dropping some. Here the sample spans some 180,000 clones, about 80% being singletons. The material sequenced was PBMCs or T cells enriched from blood (not recorded which). The gene calls are TRBV6-2 or TRBV6-3 and TRBJ2-1; 7 nucleotides agree with TRBD2. This clonotype was sampled from a man between 60 and 70 years old who had been exposed to COVID-19. CDR3 amino acids: CASSLGGNSYNEQFF. The CDR3 DNA sequence: TGTGCCAGCAGTTTGGGAGGGAACTCCTACAATGAGCAGTTCTTC.